A single T cell receptor (beta chain) is shown here with its context. The sample belongs to a study of blood T cell repertoires in COVID-19. Across the study: The United States, Italy and Spain provided the acute and convalescent COVID-19 samples. From T cells, B-cell-depleted T cells, or PBMCs came the material, which was cDNA or gDNA.

In the authors' workflow: Nucleated cell counts were estimated from reference gene primer amplification. The data were produced by immunoSEQ multiplex PCR, yet TCRdb's version contains in-frame clones alone and is incomplete. For V, J and clone size, that table is used; D and trimming come from the DNA. The sample shows about 300,000 clones, 88% of them seen only once. Sequenced: peripheral blood. The TCR originated in a young man with active or convalescent COVID-19.

This chain's CDR3 is CASSRRRVTNYGYTF. The CDR3, as DNA: TGTGCCAGCTCACGGCGACGGGTTACTAACTATGGCTACACCTTC. This chain links TRBV18 with TRBJ1-2; D unresolved. The length of the CDR3 is 15 residues. The germline V and J ends were trimmed by 4 bases and 0 bases, with 12 bases remaining between them. Germline V CDR1 and CDR2: KGHSH, LQKENI.